This note documents a single TCR beta chain sequence. Its target is not known. These data originate in a study of shared clonotypes between healthy human individuals. Study summary: With ages of 18 to 49, the donors were two women and a few men.

Produced via immunoSEQ multiplex PCR; TCRdb's table is partial and in-frame only. The sample shows roughly 2 million clones, approximately 95% of them seen only once. Overall study results and limits: Among donors, the sharing of clonotypes was expected to be influenced by sequencing depth. What limited the represented genetic and exposure-history diversity was the small number of donors.

The V gene's germline CDR1 is LNHDA and CDR2 SQIVND (reference sequence). The CDR3 spans 16 residues. The J segment lost 4 bases and the V segment lost 7 bases, leaving 13 bases of the junction unmatched. The sequence derives from a man aged 18 to 30 in good health. Specimen: naive CD4+ T cells sorted from blood. Indicated subset: CD45RA+ positively selected. The V and J genes are TRBV19 and TRBJ1-5; 7 bases are a match to TRBD1. CDR3 residues: CASTADREPGNQPQHF. DNA of the CDR3: TGTGCCAGTACCGCCGACAGGGAGCCTGGGAATCAGCCCCAGCATTTT.